This T cell receptor beta chain was identified in a study of T cell repertoires in cytomegalovirus infection. General study points: Ex vivo, HLA-C-restricted CMV-specific TCR beta clonotypes prevailed over the rest of the response.

This clonotype was picked up many times. Its matching antigen is unknown. From the reads, TCRdb called clonotypes with MiXCR, one entry per CDR3 protein. The sample contains under 250,000 distinct CDR3 sequences, around 6.6% of which appear only once. The clonotype originates from a human donor in good health (CMV status not recorded). Some clones in this sample may be carry-over from other donors' samples. Sequencing was done on a sample of PBMCs.

The CDR3 DNA follows: TGTGCCAGCAGTTTTGGAGGAAAGCAGTTCTTC. Protein product: CASSFGGKQFF. The chain recombines TRBV6-2 or TRBV6-3 with TRBJ2-1; tentative D call: TRBD2 (5 bases). The CDR3 has 11 residues. V lost 4 bases to trimming and J lost 11 bases, with 9 bases between them. The germline CDR1 and CDR2 sequences are MNHEY and SVGEGT.